The 26 T cell receptor beta chains below were found in one sample sequenced in a study of PD-1 blockade in classical Hodgkin lymphoma (TCRdb year 2020). The sample's time point, from its label and the paper: cycle 1 day 1 (C1D1), immediately before nivolumab initiation. Every trial patient had relapsed following autologous stem cell transplantation, and prior brentuximab vedotin exposure was what differed among cohorts A, B and C. Libraries were built with the immunoSEQ multiplex PCR assay. Imported from immuneACCESS, the table was reduced by TCRdb to in-frame sequences with V and J called. These copies leave out some clones; in studies compared against another copy, an unresolved V gene accounts for under half, and the cause of the remainder is not known. The sample table records fewer than 20,000 clones; about 80% of these occur just once. Roughly 4.5% of the sample belongs to the ten largest clones.

Here the sequenced sample was peripheral blood mononuclear cells (PBMCs), taken at baseline. These receptors were taken from a human donor with classical Hodgkin lymphoma.

A word on this clone: The same CDR3 arises from other DNA sequences in this sample as well. The V gene is TRBV7-8, the J gene TRBJ2-2; D gene ambiguous. Per germline, CDR1 SGHVS and CDR2 FQNEAQ. The CDR3 length is 13 residues. The V end lost 0 bases, the J end lost 6 bases, and 5 bases lay between the germline ends. DNA for the CDR3: TGTGCCAGCAGCTTAGCGCTGGCCGGGGAGCTGTTTTTT. This gives the protein CASSLALAGELFF.

J is TRBJ2-7 and V is TRBV6-1; 9 bases line up with TRBD2. The CDR3 covers 19 residues. Germline CDR1 and CDR2: MNHNS and SASEGT. J lost 2 bases, V lost 1 base, and 15 bases had no gene match. In DNA, the CDR3 is TGTGCCAGCAGTGAAGTCCATATCGGGGCAGCGGGGGGTACCTACGAGCAGTACTTC. This encodes CASSEVHIGAAGGTYEQYF.

This rearrangement joins TRBV6-5 to TRBJ2-2, with D hard to call. This CDR3 is built from 15 residues. Germline assignment: CDR1 MNHEY and CDR2 SVGAGI. Trimming cost V 5 bases and J 7 bases, with 17 bases left between them. Here the CDR3 DNA reads TGTGCCAGCAGTCCCTTAAGGTCCCGGATCGGGGAGCTGTTTTTT. It encodes CASSPLRSRIGELFF.

The chain has TRBV27 and TRBJ1-4, with D unclear. V was shortened by 1 base and J by 1 base, with 4 bases between the two germline ends. This CDR3 has 14 amino acids. The germline gives CDR1 MNHEY, CDR2 SMNVEV (reference sequence). This chain's CDR3 is CASSLLGTNEKLFF. The CDR3 nucleotides are TGTGCCAGCAGTTTATTGGGAACTAATGAAAAACTGTTTTTT.

The chain employs TRBV2 and TRBJ2-5; no firm D call. The CDR3 totals 13 residues. Germline CDR1 and CDR2: SNHLY and FYNNEI. Trimming shortened V by 2 bases and J by 5 bases, and 9 bases separated the two germline ends. As DNA, the CDR3 is TGTGCCAGCAGTGAACTCAGGACGGAGACCCAGTACTTC. The encoded protein is CASSELRTETQYF. The full variable domain, with the rest looked up from reference TRBV2 and TRBJ2-5, is EPEVTQTPSHQVTQMGQEVILRCVPISNHLYFYWYRQILGQKVEFLVSFYNNEISEKSEIFDDQFSVERPDGSNFTLKIRSTKLEDSAMYFCASSELRTETQYFGPGTRLLVL.

There are a few counts of this clone. The junction shows a germline mismatch at one end, possibly a read error. The chain recombines TRBV6-5 with TRBJ2-1; D is ambiguous. The CDR3 is 14 residues long. Germline CDR1 MNHEY, CDR2 SVGAGI. The CDR3 protein is CASSYSASNNEQFF. Written as DNA, the CDR3 is TGTGCCAGCAGTTACTCGGCCTCCAACAATGAGCAGTTCTTC.

This rearrangement joins TRBV11-2 to TRBJ2-2, with 7 bases aligning to TRBD1. The J segment lost 4 bases and the V segment lost 1 base, leaving 12 bases of the junction unmatched. Germline CDR1 is SGHAT and CDR2 is FQNNGV. This CDR3 is 18 amino acids long. CDR3 loop: CASSLAGRGLLLTGELFF. Here the CDR3 DNA reads TGTGCCAGCAGCTTAGCGGGAAGGGGGCTCTTACTCACCGGGGAGCTGTTTTTT.

This chain connects TRBV7-8 to TRBJ1-5; 12 bases fit TRBD1. CDR3 size: 16 residues. CDR1 is SGHVS and CDR2 is FQNEAQ in the germline V gene. V was clipped by 0 bases and J by 7 bases; unmatched bases: 4. This CDR3 reads CASSLAGTGGDQPQHF. The CDR3 region has the DNA TGTGCCAGCAGCTTAGCGGGGACAGGGGGCGACCAGCCCCAGCATTTT.

The gene calls are TRBV28 and TRBJ1-1; D may be TRBD1 (5 bases). CDR1 is MDHEN and CDR2 is SYDVKM in the germline V gene. V was trimmed by 3 bases and J by 3 bases, leaving 11 bases between them. This CDR3 has 14 amino acids. The CDR3 loop reads CASSFPGDDTEAFF. The CDR3 DNA is TGTGCCAGCAGTTTTCCGGGGGATGACACTGAAGCTTTCTTT.

The genes are TRBV7-2 and TRBJ2-1; TRBD1 matches at 9 bases. Unmatched junction bases numbered 7, after V lost 0 bases and J lost 1 base. There are 18 residues in the CDR3. Germline V gene sequence: CDR1 SGHTA, CDR2 FQGNSA. The CDR3, as DNA: TGTGCCAGCAGCTTAGCAGCCGCCGGGACAGGGTCCTACAATGAGCAGTTCTTC. Translated, it gives CASSLAAAGTGSYNEQFF. The complete variable domain, with remaining parts taken from reference TRBV7-2 and TRBJ2-1, reads GAGVSQSPSNKVTEKGKDVELRCDPISGHTALYWYRQSLGQGLEFLIYFQGNSAPDKSGLPSDRFSAERTGGSVSTLTIQRTQQEDSAVYLCASSLAAAGTGSYNEQFFGPGTRLTVL.

The chain is built from TRBV30 and TRBJ2-7; D ambiguous. Trimming left V 0 bases short and J 7 bases short, with 7 bases between. The CDR3 totals 11 residues. Germline V gene lookup returns CDR1 GTSNPN and CDR2 SVGIG (reference sequence). CDR3 DNA: TGTGCCTGGAGTGTACAGACAGAGCAGTACTTC. Residues: CAWSVQTEQYF.

V and J are TRBV5-1 and TRBJ2-1, with a possible D match to TRBD2 (6 bases). V was trimmed by 0 bases and J by 6 bases, leaving 10 bases between them. Germline CDR1 reads SGHRS; CDR2 reads YFSETQ. The CDR3 spans 14 residues. CDR3 region: CASSLAGGINEQFF. The CDR3 bases are TGCGCCAGCAGCTTGGCTGGCGGGATCAATGAGCAGTTCTTC.

This clone was picked up a small number of times. The J gene is TRBJ1-4, the V gene TRBV9; the D is unclear. Germline V lookup: CDR1 SGDLS, CDR2 YYNGEE. The CDR3 extends over 16 amino acids. The germline V and J ends were trimmed by 4 bases and 3 bases, with 16 bases remaining between them. The CDR3 DNA reads as TGTGCCAGCAGCCCAAACAGTGGAGTAGCTAATGAAAAACTGTTTTTT. Translation gives CASSPNSGVANEKLFF. Full variable domain (outside the CDR3, taken from reference TRBV9 and TRBJ1-4): DSGVTQTPKHLITATGQRVTLRCSPRSGDLSVYWYQQSLDQGLQFLIQYYNGEERAKGNILERFSAQQFPDLHSELNLSSLELGDSALYFCASSPNSGVANEKLFFGSGTQLSVL.

This chain uses TRBV7-8 with TRBJ2-1, with 10 bases aligning to TRBD2. The J segment lost 3 bases and the V segment lost 1 base, leaving 3 bases of the junction unmatched. The germline CDR1 and CDR2 sequences are SGHVS and FQNEAQ. The CDR3 has 16 residues. For the CDR3, the DNA is TGTGCCAGCAGCTTAGTGAGCGGGGGGGGCTACAATGAGCAGTTCTTC. It encodes CASSLVSGGGYNEQFF.

This chain connects TRBV15 to TRBJ2-6, with D maybe TRBD2 (6 bases). Germline V lookup: CDR1 LNHNV, CDR2 YYDKDF (reference sequence). This CDR3 region has 16 residues. V was clipped by 3 bases and J by 2 bases, with 11 bases between them. The CDR3 DNA follows: TGTGCCACCAGCAGGCCGTCTAGCGCTGGGGCCAACGTCCTGACTTTC. Translation gives CATSRPSSAGANVLTF.

This clone was seen a handful of times. The CDR3 region is CASSVTPPWTSGVSYEQYF. CDR3 bases: TGCGCCAGCAGTGTGACCCCCCCGTGGACTAGCGGGGTATCCTACGAGCAGTACTTC. V usage is TRBV10-2 and J usage is TRBJ2-7; 12 positions agree with TRBD2. The CDR3 has 19 amino acids. With 4 bases clipped from V and 1 base from J, the junction kept 14 bases outside the gene matches. In germline, CDR1 is WSHSY, CDR2 SAAADI.

The V gene is TRBV6-1, the J gene TRBJ2-3; possibly TRBD2 for D (6 bases). CDR1 and CDR2 (germline): MNHNS, SASEGT. V gave up 0 bases and J gave up 2 bases, with 15 bases separating them. The length of the CDR3 is 17 residues. Here the CDR3 reads CASSEALWRGNTDTQYF. CDR3 nucleotides: TGTGCCAGCAGTGAAGCACTATGGCGGGGAAACACAGATACGCAGTATTTT.

The chain employs TRBV5-5 and TRBJ1-6; D is ambiguous. Trimming shortened V by 0 bases and J by 3 bases, and 4 bases separated the two germline ends. CDR3 length: 14 residues. Germline V CDR1 and CDR2: SGHKS, YYEKEE (reference sequence). CDR3 amino acids: CASSLGFYNSPLHF. Here the CDR3 DNA reads TGTGCCAGCAGCTTGGGGTTCTATAATTCACCCCTCCACTTT.

This clone was seen once. This chain links TRBV11-1 with TRBJ2-3; TRBD2 matches 8 bases. Germline CDR1 SGHAT, CDR2 FQDESV (reference sequence). The CDR3 is made up of 16 amino acids. V lost 4 bases, J lost 1 base, and 7 bases stayed unmatched. DNA for the CDR3: TGTGCCAGCAGCTCGTTAGCGGGACCACGCACAGATACGCAGTATTTT. Residues: CASSSLAGPRTDTQYF.

The chain recombines TRBV7-8 with TRBJ2-7, with D possibly being TRBD1 or TRBD2 (6 bases each). The CDR3 sequence is 15 residues long. Trimming took off 1 base at V and 7 bases at J, with 17 bases between the two ends. Germline V gene sequence: CDR1 SGHVS, CDR2 FQNEAQ. The CDR3 protein is CASSLGAQGAGEQYF. CDR3 nucleotide sequence: TGTGCCAGCAGCTTAGGGGCACAGGGCGCGGGGGAGCAGTACTTC.

This chain links TRBV28 with TRBJ2-5, with D possibly being TRBD1 (7 bases). The V gene lost 6 bases and the J gene lost 5 bases, with 19 bases spanning the gap. CDR3 length equals 15 residues. CDR1 is MDHEN, CDR2 SYDVKM, per germline. For the CDR3, the DNA is TGTGCCAGCAGCTCGACACCGACAGGGAGGGAGACCCAGTACTTC. Protein sequence: CASSSTPTGRETQYF.

The chain employs TRBV5-4 and TRBJ1-6; D is ambiguous. Trimming stripped 3 bases from V and 5 bases from J, with 9 bases between. The CDR3 totals 14 residues. The germline gives CDR1 SGHNT, CDR2 YYREEE (reference sequence). The CDR3 loop is CASSSRVDNSPLHF. The CDR3 region has the DNA TGTGCCAGCAGCTCCCGGGTAGATAATTCACCCCTCCACTTT.

This chain links TRBV11-3 with TRBJ2-1; D possibly corresponds to TRBD2 (6 bases). Trimming left V 3 bases short and J 10 bases short, with 10 bases between. This CDR3 spans 12 amino acids. Germline CDR1 is SGHNT and CDR2 is YENEEA. The CDR3 sequence: CASSLDYQEQFF. As DNA, the CDR3 is TGTGCCAGCAGCTTGGACTATCAAGAGCAGTTCTTC.

The chain has TRBV18 and TRBJ2-1; 13 nucleotides agree with TRBD2. The germline CDR1 and CDR2 sequences are KGHSH and LQKENI. The CDR3 covers 18 residues. J lost 7 bases, V lost 0 bases, and 9 bases had no gene match. DNA of the CDR3: TGTGCCAGCTCACCACCTGGACTAGCGGGAGAACGGGCGAATGAGCAGTTCTTC. Protein sequence: CASSPPGLAGERANEQFF.

This chain connects TRBV28 to TRBJ1-6, with TRBD1 identical over 9 bases. The CDR3 contains 14 residues. Germline V CDR1 and CDR2: MDHEN, SYDVKM. J lost 9 bases, V lost 3 bases, and 3 bases had no gene match. CDR3 DNA sequence: TGTGCCAGCAGTTTTTGGGACAGGGTTTCACCCCTCCACTTT. Translating it yields CASSFWDRVSPLHF.

The J gene is TRBJ1-2, the V gene TRBV28; D is undetermined. V lost 6 bases to trimming and J lost 3 bases, with 5 bases between them. The V gene's germline CDR1 is MDHEN and CDR2 SYDVKM. The CDR3 sequence is 11 residues long. The CDR3, as DNA: TGTGCCAGCAGCCCCCACTATGGCTACACCTTC. This codes for CASSPHYGYTF.